This T cell receptor (beta chain) originates from a study of shared clonotypes between healthy human individuals. Study results and caveats: Naive CD4 clonotypes were shared across a few donors at 4.5% to 6.5%. Memory subsets generally showed lower estimated richness than naive subsets.

V dropped 4 bases and J dropped 8 bases, with 8 bases sitting between them. The germline V gene encodes CDR1 ENHRY and CDR2 SYGVKD. The CDR3 loop spans 11 amino acids. It was at deep level that the assay was run. The data were produced by immunoSEQ multiplex PCR, yet TCRdb's version contains in-frame clones alone and is incomplete. Found here are 1,500,000 or so clones, 98% of them singletons; the top ten hold 0.3% to 0.45%. Regarding this clone: Antigen unknown.

Partitioning of CD4+ cells yielded a CD45RA+ naive subset and a CD45RA-negative memory subset. This TCR was recovered from a man aged 30-40 years in good health. Material for sequencing was naive CD4+ T cells sorted from blood. As to subset: CD45RA+ positively selected. The chain is built from TRBV10-3 and TRBJ1-1; D is perhaps TRBD1 (6 bases). The CDR3 sequence is CAISADSEAFF. The CDR3 bases are TGTGCCATCAGTGCGGACAGCGAAGCTTTCTTT.